The clone carrying this T cell receptor (beta chain) was seen repeatedly, ten times or more. Its antigen is unknown. MiXCR was run by TCRdb on the reads, yielding one entry per CDR3 protein. In the table there are fewer than 700,000 distinct CDR3 sequences, approximately 25% of which are singletons. This entry is derived from a study of T cell repertoires in cytomegalovirus infection. Background on the study: Shared public TCR beta signatures pointed to both CMV infection and a matching HLA type. Study observations and caveats: Using cumulative public TCR beta family frequency, the authors identified those who carried CMV together with the relevant HLA. The study found HLA-C-restricted CMV-specific TCR beta clonotypes dominating the ex vivo response.

The specimen sequenced was CD8+ T cells from PBMCs. The sequence was obtained from a human donor in good health (CMV status not recorded). Some clones in this sample may be carry-over from other donors' samples.

CDR3 bases: TGTGCCAGCAGTCCACGACAGAGGGTTGGCACAGATACGCAGTATTTT. It translates to CASSPRQRVGTDTQYF. J is TRBJ2-3 and V is TRBV12-3 or TRBV12-4; D is possibly TRBD1 or TRBD2 (5 bases each). This CDR3 spans 16 amino acids. V lost 5 bases, J lost 1 base, and 16 bases lay in between.